The T cell receptor beta chain under discussion was sequenced for a study of shared clonotypes between healthy human individuals. Study-wide points: Generally, naive subsets came out with larger estimated richness than memory subsets.

Clones were sequenced by immunoSEQ multiplex PCR, and TCRdb holds only the in-frame ones, with some missing. The sample yields some 240,000 clones, about 69% seen once. Germline assignment: CDR1 SGDLS and CDR2 YYNGEE. V dropped 0 bases and J dropped 0; count of bases not matched to a gene: 1. The CDR3 is 15 amino acids. Remarks on this clone: Its antigen is not known. Other DNA sequences within the sample encode an identical CDR3.

This TCR came from a man aged 25-45 years in good health. The sequencing sample was made of memory CD4+ T cells sorted from blood. Subset here: CD45RA-negative fraction. The genes are TRBV9 and TRBJ1-2; 8 bases are a match to TRBD1. The CDR3 loop reads CASSVGGQANYGYTF. CDR3 nucleotides: TGTGCCAGCAGCGTAGGGGGACAGGCTAACTATGGCTACACCTTC.